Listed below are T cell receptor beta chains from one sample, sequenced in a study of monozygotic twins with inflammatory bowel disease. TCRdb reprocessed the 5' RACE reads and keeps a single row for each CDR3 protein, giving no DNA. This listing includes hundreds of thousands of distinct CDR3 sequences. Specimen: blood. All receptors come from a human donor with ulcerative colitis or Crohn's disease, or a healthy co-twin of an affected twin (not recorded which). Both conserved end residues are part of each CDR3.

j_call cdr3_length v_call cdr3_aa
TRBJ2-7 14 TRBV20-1 CSAGRALSSYEQYF
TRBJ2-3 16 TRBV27 CASSSGWTGSTDTQYF
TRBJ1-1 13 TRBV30 CALYERAGTEAFF
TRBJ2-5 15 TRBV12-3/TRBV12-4 CASSSNTGRRETQYF
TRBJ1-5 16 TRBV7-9 CASSLGAGRDNQPQHF
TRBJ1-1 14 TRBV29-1 CSVASGTGNTEAFF
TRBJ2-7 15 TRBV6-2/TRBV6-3 CASTPSLAEDYEQYF
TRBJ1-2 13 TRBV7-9 CASSFRGFDGYTF
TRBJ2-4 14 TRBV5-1 CASSLARDSSIQYF
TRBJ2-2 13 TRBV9 CASSEGGPGELFF
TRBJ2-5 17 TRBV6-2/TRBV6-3 CASSSPRAQPGQETQYF
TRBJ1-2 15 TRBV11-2 CASSLVGGWGYGYTF
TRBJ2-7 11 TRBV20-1 CSASQLYEQYF
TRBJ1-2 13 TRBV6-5 CASSPDQTRGYTF
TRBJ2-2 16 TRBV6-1 CASSEQGAKFTGELFF